Here is one T cell receptor beta chain with its context. This entry belongs to a study of blood T cell repertoires in COVID-19. Study context: The origin of the acute and convalescent COVID-19 samples was the United States, Italy and Spain.

This CDR3 spans 13 amino acids. Germline lookup yields CDR1 WNHNN and CDR2 SYGVQD (reference sequence). The V and J ends lost 5 bases and 5 bases, in that order; junction bases with no gene match: 4. Authors' processing steps: Amplification of reference gene primers provided the estimated nucleated cell counts. Measured with immunoSEQ multiplex PCR; TCRdb has only the in-frame clones, and not every one. The DNA was the basis for D and trimming; V, J and clone size are from that table. Of around 120,000 clones listed, about 88% are singletons. This chain links TRBV10-1 with TRBJ1-1; 8 nucleotides align to TRBD1. The sequencing sample was made of peripheral blood. The source of this sequence is a man in his sixties with COVID-19, enrolled during active disease. As DNA, the CDR3 is TGCGCCAGCAGTTCAGGGGGCTTTACTGAAGCTTTCTTT. It codes for CASSSGGFTEAFF.